This TCR beta chain was documented in a study of Tregs in tolerant kidney transplant recipients. Study-level findings and limits: Biological reproducibility was not directly addressed, but technical replication error appeared minimal.

Assay: immunoSEQ multiplex PCR; the TCRdb copy retains only in-frame clones and omits some. The sample lists under 85,000 clones; about 89% were seen once. Germline V lookup: CDR1 MDHEN, CDR2 SYDVKM. Germline trimming cut 6 bases from V and 3 bases from J; bases unmatched to any gene: 7. The CDR3 contains 15 residues. For this clone: Its target is unknown.

Unstimulated Tregs (CD4+CD25+CD127-) and CD4+CD25- non-Tregs were sorted from PBMCs. The clonotype comes from a human donor who received a combined kidney and bone marrow transplant. This chain uses TRBV28 with TRBJ2-3; the match to TRBD2 covers 9 bases. The sample in question was CD4+ T cells from blood, obtained before the transplant. The CDR3 is CASSISGRGTDTQYF. The CDR3 region has the DNA TGTGCCAGCAGCATTAGCGGGAGAGGGACAGATACGCAGTATTTT.